Below are 29 T cell receptor beta chains sequenced from a single sample in a study of vaccination effects on CD4 cells after COVID-19. Prior to sequencing, the ViraFEST assay stimulated PBMC with viral peptide pools, which expanded the antigen-specific CD4+ T cells. After less than 11 days in culture, the CD4+ T cells were isolated. Either the mRNA-1273 or the BNT162b2 vaccine was given to participants as two doses. Antigen specificity for these receptors is unknown. Sequencing used immunoSEQ multiplex PCR; TCRdb keeps in-frame clones, though not all of them. Among approximately 70,000 clones, about 81% were seen once, and the ten largest hold 1.2%. The sample in question was CD4+ T cells from PBMCs cultured with HCoV-229E spike peptides, obtained after COVID-19 vaccination. These receptors were collected from a human donor who received a COVID-19 vaccine.

V and J are TRBV9 and TRBJ1-6, with D possibly being TRBD1 (6 bases). The germline V gene encodes CDR1 SGDLS and CDR2 YYNGEE. The CDR3 length is 15 residues. V dropped 0 bases and J dropped 7 bases, with 11 bases sitting between them. The CDR3 is CASSVVGDTNSPLHF. CDR3 in DNA: TGTGCCAGCAGCGTAGTGGGGGACACCAATTCACCCCTCCACTTT.

This chain links TRBV6-4 with TRBJ2-2; D gene unclear. There are 14 residues in the CDR3. V was trimmed by 6 bases and J by 0 bases, leaving 8 bases between them. The germline gives CDR1 MRHNA, CDR2 SNTAGT. CDR3 loop: CASSRLPNTGELFF. Here the CDR3 DNA reads TGTGCCAGCAGCAGGCTCCCGAACACCGGGGAGCTGTTTTTT.

In this sample, this clone turned up once. V and J are TRBV15 and TRBJ1-5, with unresolved D. This CDR3 comprises 12 residues. The germline V gene encodes CDR1 LNHNV and CDR2 YYDKDF (reference sequence). V dropped 8 bases and J dropped 3 bases, with 8 bases sitting between them. The CDR3 is CATGPYNQPQHF. The CDR3 DNA is TGTGCCACCGGGCCCTACAATCAGCCCCAGCATTTT.

V is TRBV27 and J is TRBJ1-2; 9 nucleotides line up with TRBD1. Germline V gene data show CDR1 as MNHEY and CDR2 as SMNVEV (reference sequence). Germline trimming cut 2 bases from V and 2 bases from J; bases unmatched to any gene: 3. The CDR3 loop spans 15 amino acids. CDR3 protein: CASSLNRGPNYGYTF. CDR3 DNA sequence: TGTGCCAGCAGTTTAAACAGGGGGCCGAACTATGGCTACACCTTC.

V gene TRBV27 combines with J gene TRBJ1-4; 7 bases align to TRBD1. V lost 7 bases, J lost 7 bases, and 6 bases stayed unmatched. The CDR3 spans 13 residues. CDR1 and CDR2 from the germline V gene are MNHEY and SMNVEV (reference sequence). The CDR3 is CASNDRAGEKLFF. DNA of the CDR3: TGTGCCAGCAACGACAGGGCTGGTGAAAAACTGTTTTTT.

The table lists this clone with a few counts. The rearrangement joins TRBV25-1 to TRBJ1-6; D is possibly TRBD1 (6 bases). From germline, CDR1 is MGHDK and CDR2 SYGVNS. V dropped 6 bases and J dropped 10 bases, with 13 bases sitting between them. CDR3 length: 13 residues. The DNA of the CDR3 is TGTGCCAGCAGAGGGACATCTTCCTCACCCCTCCACTTT. Protein product: CASRGTSSSPLHF.

The chain uses TRBV28 and TRBJ2-3; D is possibly TRBD1 (5 bases). Germline loops: CDR1 MDHEN, CDR2 SYDVKM. V was clipped by 6 bases and J by 0 bases, with 10 bases between them. This CDR3 comprises 14 residues. As DNA, the CDR3 is TGTGCCAGCAGCCAGGGTCTGAGCACAGATACGCAGTATTTT. It encodes CASSQGLSTDTQYF.

The chain has TRBV7-9 and TRBJ1-3; tentatively, D is TRBD1 (5 bases). The CDR3 is made up of 16 amino acids. CDR1 and CDR2 from the germline V gene are SEHNR and FQNEAQ (reference sequence). Trimming pared 4 bases from V and 0 bases from J, leaving 13 bases between. CDR3 loop: CASSSSGAGSGNTIYF. CDR3 nucleotides: TGTGCCAGCAGCTCATCCGGGGCAGGCTCTGGAAACACCATATATTTT.

This clone turned up a few times. The V and J genes are TRBV7-9 and TRBJ1-1, with D uncertain. The CDR3 is made up of 13 amino acids. The V end lost 3 bases, the J end lost 1 base, and 6 bases lay between the germline ends. The V gene's germline CDR1 is SEHNR and CDR2 FQNEAQ (reference sequence). The CDR3 loop is CASSFGANTEAFF. CDR3 nucleotide sequence: TGTGCCAGCAGCTTCGGAGCGAACACTGAAGCTTTCTTT.

This CDR3 reads CASSLGQGGEQYV. The CDR3 nucleotides read TGTGCCAGCAGCTTAGGGCAGGGAGGGGAGCAGTACGTC. The rearrangement uses TRBV7-2 and TRBJ2-7, with 7 bases that match TRBD2. Per the germline V gene, CDR1 is SGHTA and CDR2 is FQGNSA. The CDR3 spans 13 residues. J was trimmed by 7 bases and V by 1 base; bases with no gene match: 4.

The chain employs TRBV9 and TRBJ2-3; 10 bases agree with TRBD2. CDR1 is SGDLS and CDR2 is YYNGEE in the germline V gene. This CDR3 is built from 18 residues. The ends lost 3 bases at V and 0 bases at J; junction bases unmatched: 10. The CDR3 DNA reads TGTGCCAGCAGCGGGCAACTAGCGGGACCAATTAGCACAGATACGCAGTATTTT. This translates into CASSGQLAGPISTDTQYF.

The V call is TRBV7-3, the J call TRBJ2-2; TRBD2 matches at 11 bases. J lost 5 bases, V lost 5 bases, and 7 bases had no gene match. CDR1 and CDR2 (germline): SGHTA, FQGTGA. The CDR3 has 16 amino acids. This chain's CDR3 is CASSPRSGGETGELFF. The CDR3 DNA sequence: TGTGCCAGCAGCCCTCGTAGCGGGGGGGAGACCGGGGAGCTGTTTTTT. Using reference TRBV7-3 and TRBJ2-2 for the parts outside the CDR3, the full variable domain is GAGVSQTPSNKVTEKGKYVELRCDPISGHTALYWYRQSLGQGPEFLIYFQGTGAADDSGLPNDRFFAVRPEGSVSTLKIQRTERGDSAVYLCASSPRSGGETGELFFGEGSRLTVL.

The gene calls are TRBV5-5 and TRBJ2-1; TRBD2 matches at 8 bases. After removal of 0 bases from V and 7 bases from J, the junction contained 9 bases not matched to a gene. CDR1 is SGHKS, CDR2 YYEKEE, per germline (reference sequence). The CDR3 extends over 16 amino acids. The CDR3: CASSLGLSGGQNEQFF. The CDR3 DNA reads TGTGCCAGCAGCTTGGGCTTATCGGGGGGGCAGAATGAGCAGTTCTTC.

CDR3 sequence: CASKYGTSYGYTF. The CDR3 nucleotides are TGTGCCAGCAAGTACGGGACGTCCTATGGCTACACCTTC. The J gene is TRBJ1-2, the V gene TRBV6-5; TRBD1 might be the D (5 bases). Per germline, CDR1 MNHEY and CDR2 SVGAGI. The V gene lost 7 bases and the J gene lost 4 bases, with 13 bases spanning the gap. The length of the CDR3 is 13 residues.

This rearrangement joins TRBV6-5 to TRBJ2-7; tentative D call: TRBD1 (6 bases). The CDR3 is made up of 13 amino acids. The germline V gene encodes CDR1 MNHEY and CDR2 SVGAGI. V lost 6 bases and J 1 base, leaving 10 bases between the germline ends. In nucleotides, the CDR3 is TGTGCCAGCAGGCCCAGGGGATCCTACGAGCAGTACGTC. Protein product: CASRPRGSYEQYV.

The J gene is TRBJ1-1, the V gene TRBV28; a possible D gene is TRBD1 (5 bases). This CDR3 spans 14 amino acids. From germline, CDR1 is MDHEN and CDR2 SYDVKM. Trimming shortened V by 6 bases and J by 4 bases, and 15 bases separated the two germline ends. As DNA, the CDR3 is TGTGCCAGCAGCCAAATGACAGTTGGCACTGAAGCTTTCTTT. The encoded protein is CASSQMTVGTEAFF.

The V and J genes are TRBV7-9 and TRBJ1-3; D uncertain. The CDR3 extends over 14 amino acids. V was shortened by 0 bases and J by 1 base, with 4 bases between the two germline ends. Germline V lookup: CDR1 SEHNR, CDR2 FQNEAQ (reference sequence). This CDR3 is CASSLAGSGNTIYF. The CDR3 nucleotides read TGTGCCAGCAGCTTAGCAGGGTCTGGAAACACCATATATTTT.

The rearrangement uses TRBV6-5 and TRBJ1-3; possible D gene TRBD1, 6 bases. Trimming cost V 8 bases and J 4 bases, with 12 bases left between them. The germline CDR1 and CDR2 sequences are MNHEY and SVGAGI. This CDR3 is 13 amino acids long. The CDR3 region has the DNA TGTGCCAGCGACCGGGGGGGCGGAAACACCATATATTTT. It yields the protein CASDRGGGNTIYF.

V usage is TRBV5-1 and J usage is TRBJ2-2; D might be TRBD2 (5 bases). Germline V gives CDR1 SGHRS, CDR2 YFSETQ. The CDR3 is made up of 15 amino acids. V was trimmed by 4 bases and J by 6 bases, leaving 16 bases between them. The CDR3 DNA is TGCGCCAGCAGCCAACTAGTACCGACCGCCGGGGAGCTGTTTTTT. Its translation is CASSQLVPTAGELFF. Full variable domain (outside the CDR3, taken from reference TRBV5-1 and TRBJ2-2): KAGVTQTPRYLIKTRGQQVTLSCSPISGHRSVSWYQQTPGQGLQFLFEYFSETQRNKGNFPGRFSGRQFSNSRSEMNVSTLELGDSALYLCASSQLVPTAGELFFGEGSRLTVL.

The gene calls are TRBV6-6 and TRBJ1-1; the D is unclear. This CDR3 has 14 amino acids. Per germline, CDR1 MNHNY and CDR2 SVGAGI (reference sequence). V lost 7 bases, J lost 0 bases, and 12 bases lay in between. CDR3 nucleotides: TGTGCCAGCAAACTTTCAGAATTGAACACTGAAGCTTTCTTT. It encodes CASKLSELNTEAFF.

This clone has a handful of counts. This chain uses TRBV7-9 with TRBJ1-3, with D possibly matching TRBD1 (5 bases). Trimming stripped 5 bases from V and 0 bases from J, with 14 bases between. Germline V CDR1 and CDR2: SEHNR, FQNEAQ (reference sequence). This CDR3 contains 16 residues. The CDR3 spells CASSLSRQNSGNTIYF. CDR3 coding DNA: TGTGCCAGCAGCCTCAGCCGACAGAACTCTGGAAACACCATATATTTT.

J is TRBJ2-3 and V is TRBV5-6; a weak D match, TRBD2 (6 bases). The V gene lost 1 base and the J gene lost 5 bases, with 11 bases spanning the gap. The germline V gene encodes CDR1 SGHDT and CDR2 YYEEEE. The CDR3 is 14 amino acids. The CDR3 here is CASSLLGGEDTQYF. Here the CDR3 DNA reads TGTGCCAGCAGCTTGCTCGGAGGGGAAGATACGCAGTATTTT. The complete variable domain, with remaining parts taken from reference TRBV5-6 and TRBJ2-3, reads DAGVTQSPTHLIKTRGQQVTLRCSPKSGHDTVSWYQQALGQGPQFIFQYYEEEERQRGNFPDRFSGHQFPNYSSELNVNALLLGDSALYLCASSLLGGEDTQYFGPGTRLTVL.

Only a few counts were recorded for this clone. The chain carries TRBV4-2 and TRBJ1-3; 7 positions match TRBD1. The CDR3 consists of 16 residues. V lost 4 bases to trimming and J lost 0 bases; unmatched junction nucleotides: 6. CDR1 and CDR2 from the germline V gene are LGHNA and YNFKEQ. The CDR3 sequence: CASSRETGFSGNTIYF. Here the CDR3 DNA reads TGTGCCAGCAGCCGAGAGACAGGGTTCTCTGGAAACACCATATATTTT.

CDR3 loop: CATSDTIAGKSNEQFF. The CDR3, as DNA: TGTGCCACCAGTGATACAATAGCGGGGAAGAGTAATGAGCAGTTCTTC. This sequence joins TRBV24-1 and TRBJ2-1; 8 bases match TRBD2. Germline V CDR1 and CDR2: KGHDR, SFDVKD. This CDR3 region has 16 residues. The V segment lost 3 bases and the J segment 7 bases; nucleotides outside the gene matches: 10.

V is TRBV28 and J is TRBJ1-5; D unclear. Germline CDR1 and CDR2: MDHEN and SYDVKM. V was cut by 6 bases and J by 3 bases, with 6 bases left in between. This CDR3 is built from 12 residues. The CDR3 bases are TGTGCCAGCAGGGGTCCCAATCAGCCCCAGCATTTT. Translated: CASRGPNQPQHF.

This chain joins TRBV5-1 and TRBJ1-1; TRBD1 aligns across 7 bases. CDR3 size: 16 residues. Unmatched junction bases numbered 10, after V lost 4 bases and J lost 1 base. Germline values: CDR1 SGHRS, CDR2 YFSETQ. CDR3 sequence reads: CASSLSRQGENTEAFF. CDR3 sequence (DNA): TGCGCCAGCAGCCTGTCCCGACAGGGAGAGAACACTGAAGCTTTCTTT.

The chain combines TRBV18 with TRBJ2-5; tentative D call: TRBD1 (6 bases). V lost 0 bases, J lost 2 bases, and 7 bases lay in between. The CDR3 consists of 14 residues. From germline, CDR1 is KGHSH and CDR2 LQKENI. This CDR3 reads CASSPPTGQETQYF. The CDR3 DNA follows: TGTGCCAGCTCACCACCCACAGGGCAAGAGACCCAGTACTTC.

The chain links TRBV19 to TRBJ1-2; D gene ambiguous. Germline lookup yields CDR1 LNHDA and CDR2 SQIVND (reference sequence). Between the trimmed V and J ends, which lost 3 bases and 2 bases, there was a span of 13 bases. The CDR3 has 15 residues. The DNA for the CDR3 is TGTGCCAGTAGTATCTCTAAGAGTCTGAACTATGGCTACACCTTC. Residues: CASSISKSLNYGYTF.

The chain has TRBV7-3 and TRBJ1-6; D is ambiguous. The germline V gene encodes CDR1 SGHTA and CDR2 FQGTGA. V lost 1 base and J 5 bases, leaving 3 bases between the germline ends. The CDR3 length is 13 residues. In nucleotides, the CDR3 is TGTGCCAGCAGCTTAAACCATAATTCACCCCTCCACTTT. Translation gives CASSLNHNSPLHF.